One and the same sample provided the 27 T cell receptor beta chains below, sequenced in a study of T cells in Graves' hyperthyroidism and ophthalmopathy. Amplified TCR beta CDR3 regions derived from RNA transcripts. The HTBI primer set drove a first-round RT-PCR of the TCR CDR3. TCRdb re-called the multiplex PCR reads with MiXCR, one entry per CDR3 protein. The data show under 700,000 distinct CDR3 sequences, with about 43% seen just once and 8% to 8.5% held by the top ten. The sequenced sample was peripheral blood or thyroid tissue (not recorded which). These receptor sequences come from a woman between 18 and 30 years old with Graves' hyperthyroidism.

The chain has TRBV10-3 and TRBJ1-1; 8 nucleotides agree with TRBD1. The CDR3 is made up of 13 amino acids. V lost 6 bases, J lost 4 bases, and 4 bases stayed unmatched. Looked up from germline, CDR1 is ENHRY and CDR2 is SYGVKD. CDR3 protein: CAISQTGATEAFF. The CDR3 DNA is TGTGCCATCAGCCAGACAGGGGCCACTGAAGCTTTCTTT.

The genes are TRBV7-9 and TRBJ1-5, with TRBD1 as a possible D gene (5 bases). Germline values: CDR1 SEHNR, CDR2 FQNEAQ (reference sequence). Between the trimmed V and J ends, which lost 5 bases and 5 bases, there was a span of 16 bases. The CDR3 length is 15 residues. The CDR3 sequence is CASSAGLIADQPQHF. The CDR3 nucleotides read TGTGCCAGCAGCGCGGGACTGATAGCGGATCAGCCCCAGCATTTT.

The V gene is TRBV11-2, the J gene TRBJ2-5, with 12 bases identical to TRBD2. CDR1 SGHAT and CDR2 FQNNGV come from the germline V gene. V shed 5 bases and J 5 bases; nucleotides not matched to a gene: 12. The CDR3 runs to 17 residues. CDR3 region: CASSVGLAGGERETQYF. CDR3 sequence (DNA): TGTGCCAGCAGCGTAGGGCTAGCGGGAGGGGAGCGGGAGACCCAGTACTTC.

This clonotype was seen only a few times. The chain combines TRBV19 with TRBJ1-2; D possibly corresponds to TRBD1 (6 bases). V lost 5 bases to trimming and J lost 1 base, with 17 bases between them. The CDR3 contains 16 residues. Germline assignment: CDR1 LNHDA and CDR2 SQIVND (reference sequence). CDR3 loop: CASSGKGHSDNYGYTF. The DNA for the CDR3 is TGTGCCAGTAGTGGAAAGGGACATAGCGATAACTATGGCTACACCTTC.

The chain couples TRBV10-3 to TRBJ1-2; D not certain. The CDR3 consists of 12 residues. Trimming stripped 2 bases from V and 6 bases from J, with 7 bases between. Per the germline V gene, CDR1 is ENHRY and CDR2 is SYGVKD. The CDR3 protein is CAISEGLDGYTF. CDR3 DNA sequence: TGTGCCATCAGTGAGGGGCTTGATGGCTACACCTTC.

The chain combines TRBV2 with TRBJ1-5, with unresolved D. Trimming left V 6 bases short and J 3 bases short, with 9 bases between. The CDR3 sequence is 13 residues long. Germline loops: CDR1 SNHLY, CDR2 FYNNEI. This chain's CDR3 is CASSPGDNQPQHF. The CDR3 region has the DNA TGTGCCAGCAGCCCCGGCGACAATCAGCCCCAGCATTTT.

This chain joins TRBV19 and TRBJ1-6, with D perhaps matching TRBD1 (6 bases). Germline V CDR1 and CDR2: LNHDA, SQIVND (reference sequence). CDR3 size: 14 residues. V was trimmed by 6 bases and J by 6 bases, leaving 12 bases between them. CDR3: CASRPGEGNSPLHF. The CDR3 region has the DNA TGTGCCAGTAGACCAGGGGAGGGTAATTCACCCCTCCACTTT.

This chain links TRBV5-1 with TRBJ2-2; D is perhaps TRBD1 (5 bases). V was clipped by 0 bases and J by 6 bases, with 6 bases between them. Germline values: CDR1 SGHRS, CDR2 YFSETQ. This CDR3 region has 13 residues. This chain's CDR3 is CASSLEGAGELFF. As DNA, the CDR3 is TGCGCCAGCAGCTTGGAAGGGGCCGGGGAGCTGTTTTTT.

This chain uses TRBV20-1 with TRBJ2-7; no firm D call. Germline CDR1 DFQATT, CDR2 SNEGSKA (reference sequence). V shed 6 bases and J shed 7 bases, with 22 bases lying between them. This CDR3 is 14 amino acids long. CDR3 sequence reads: CSAVLSGRNWEQYF. For the CDR3, the DNA is TGCAGTGCCGTCTTATCGGGCAGGAACTGGGAGCAGTACTTC.

The chain employs TRBV2 and TRBJ1-4; D remains unclear. Trimming cost V 0 bases and J 6 bases, with 8 bases left between them. The CDR3 runs 14 residues. CDR1 is SNHLY and CDR2 is FYNNEI in the germline V gene. This CDR3 reads CASSEARRDEKLFF. In DNA, the CDR3 is TGTGCCAGCAGTGAAGCGCGTAGGGATGAAAAACTGTTTTTT.

There are many counts of this clonotype. The chain employs TRBV29-1 and TRBJ2-7; D is possibly TRBD1 (6 bases). The germline V gene has CDR1 SQVTM and CDR2 ANQGSEA. This CDR3 contains 16 residues. Trimming took 3 bases from V and 7 from J, leaving 25 bases between them. The CDR3 is CSVELQGDLLVGEQYF. CDR3 DNA: TGCAGCGTTGAGCTACAGGGAGATTTACTTGTTGGTGAGCAGTACTTC.

For the CDR3, the DNA is TGTGCCAGCAGCTTGTCAGCGGGAGTAGCTGGGGCCAACGTCCTGACTTTC. It is translated as CASSLSAGVAGANVLTF. The chain combines TRBV5-5 with TRBJ2-6, with TRBD2 identical over 8 bases. The CDR3 extends over 17 amino acids. J gave up 2 bases and V 1 base, and 5 bases lay outside the gene matches. Per the germline V gene, CDR1 is SGHKS and CDR2 is YYEKEE (reference sequence).

The chain uses TRBV7-2 and TRBJ2-7, with 7 bases that match TRBD1. Germline CDR1 SGHTA, CDR2 FQGNSA. The CDR3 has 15 amino acids. The V gene end was trimmed by 5 bases and the J gene end by 1 base; junction bases not matched to a gene: 8. This chain's CDR3 is CASSPRGTASYEQYF. The DNA of the CDR3 is TGTGCCAGCAGCCCTCGTGGGACAGCATCCTACGAGCAGTACTTC.

This chain joins TRBV4-3 and TRBJ2-5; unclear D gene. This CDR3 region has 14 residues. Per the germline V gene, CDR1 is LGHNA and CDR2 is YSLEER. Trimming removed 0 bases at V and 7 bases at J, with 12 bases between. CDR3 coding DNA: TGCGCCAGCAGCCAAGAATTAAGCGACGGGACCCAGTACTTC. It yields the protein CASSQELSDGTQYF.

Concerning this clonotype itself: Its ends do not fully match the called genes, so a read error is possible. The chain carries TRBV7-9 and TRBJ1-4; no clear D. The germline V gene encodes CDR1 SEHNR and CDR2 FQNEAQ (reference sequence). The CDR3 extends over 14 amino acids. The DNA of the CDR3 is TGTGCCAACAGCCTAGAACTCAGTAATGAAAAACTGTTTTTT. Amino acids: CANSLELSNEKLFF.

This clonotype was counted many times. This chain uses TRBV20-1 with TRBJ2-5; D gene uncertain. Trimming shortened V by 5 bases and J by 5 bases, and 6 bases separated the two germline ends. There are 10 residues in the CDR3. Looked up from germline, CDR1 is DFQATT and CDR2 is SNEGSKA (reference sequence). DNA for the CDR3: TGCAGTGCTGGACGGGAGACCCAGTACTTC. Translating it yields CSAGRETQYF.

This chain uses TRBV19 with TRBJ1-1; D gene unclear. V was clipped by 11 bases and J by 5 bases, with 12 bases between them. The CDR3 is 11 residues long. Germline CDR1 reads LNHDA; CDR2 reads SQIVND (reference sequence). CDR3 amino acids: CAAVRETEAFF. The CDR3 DNA reads as TGTGCCGCCGTAAGAGAGACTGAAGCTTTCTTT.

In its sample, this clonotype was seen many times. The chain is built from TRBV7-8 and TRBJ1-1; maybe TRBD1 (6 bases). CDR1 SGHVS and CDR2 FQNEAQ come from the germline V gene. V shed 7 bases and J shed 0 bases, with 9 bases lying between them. This CDR3 has 13 residues. CDR3: CASKDSMNTEAFF. Here the CDR3 DNA reads TGTGCCAGCAAGGACAGCATGAACACTGAAGCTTTCTTT.

Only a few counts were recorded for this clonotype. The V and J genes are TRBV24-1 and TRBJ2-3; D is ambiguous. The length of the CDR3 is 11 residues. V lost 4 bases, J lost 7 bases, and 5 bases lay in between. Germline V gives CDR1 KGHDR, CDR2 SFDVKD. The CDR3, as DNA: TGTGCCACCAGTGACGCGTATACGCAGTATTTT. Translation gives CATSDAYTQYF.

This clonotype was counted at least ten times. The genes are TRBV7-9 and TRBJ1-4; D unclear. The CDR3 totals 13 residues. The V gene's germline CDR1 is SEHNR and CDR2 FQNEAQ (reference sequence). V dropped 2 bases and J dropped 5 bases, with 6 bases sitting between them. CDR3 DNA: TGTGCCAGCAGCTTAAGAGGGAATGAAAAACTGTTTTTT. It is translated as CASSLRGNEKLFF.

Remarks on this clonotype: One base away lies a much larger clone, so this may be a sequencing read error. The chain links TRBV24-1 to TRBJ1-5, with a possible D match to TRBD1 (6 bases). Germline V gives CDR1 KGHDR, CDR2 SFDVKD. V was cut by 5 bases and J by 7 bases, with 17 bases left in between. The length of the CDR3 is 15 residues. The CDR3 loop reads CATSGPRGPEQPQHF. The CDR3 bases are TGTGCCACCAGTGGCCCCAGGGGCCCGGAGCAGCCCCAGCATTTT.

This clonotype was seen a few times. This sequence joins TRBV2 and TRBJ1-4; 7 nucleotides match TRBD1. The CDR3 consists of 13 residues. Looked up from germline, CDR1 is SNHLY and CDR2 is FYNNEI. V shed 10 bases, J shed 4 bases, and the junction held 6 bases outside the gene matches. DNA of the CDR3: TGTGCCACCACCGGGACAGTTAATGAAAAACTGTTTTTT. Encoded protein: CATTGTVNEKLFF.

The count of this clonotype is one. In nucleotides, the CDR3 is TGTGCCAGCAGCCAGGTATCTGAGACGGCGAACTATGGCTACACCTTC. It yields the protein CASSQVSETANYGYTF. The V and J genes are TRBV14 and TRBJ1-2; no clear D gene. V dropped 3 bases and J dropped 2 bases, with 16 bases sitting between them. The CDR3 length is 16 residues. Germline assignment: CDR1 SGHDN and CDR2 FVKESK.

With respect to this clonotype: This clone may be a read error of a much larger clone one base away. This rearrangement joins TRBV29-1 to TRBJ2-7; D is unresolved. V lost 3 bases to trimming and J lost 5 bases, with 8 bases between them. There are 11 residues in the CDR3. The V gene's germline CDR1 is SQVTM and CDR2 ANQGSEA. The DNA for the CDR3 is TGCAGCGTTGAGGACGCCGACGAGCAGTACTTC. Translated: CSVEDADEQYF.

A remark on this clonotype: No DNA is shown, since the ends of the CDR3 on it are uncertain; the CDR3 is the one TCRdb lists. The V and J genes are TRBV10-3 and TRBJ1-2; the table names TRBD1, a call not compared with the DNA. Germline V lookup: CDR1 ENHRY, CDR2 SYGVKD. The CDR3 is 13 amino acids in total, end residues counted. CDR3 protein: CASRNRGDYGCTF.

The chain is built from TRBV29-1 and TRBJ1-2; tentatively, D is TRBD1 (5 bases). CDR1 and CDR2 from the germline V gene are SQVTM and ANQGSEA. The CDR3 sequence is 10 residues long. The V gene lost 7 bases and the J gene lost 7 bases, with 10 bases spanning the gap. CDR3 amino acids: CSAIGAGYTF. The CDR3 DNA follows: TGCAGCGCCATAGGGGCTGGCTACACCTTC.

This clonotype came up a few times. The chain links TRBV9 to TRBJ1-5; 8 nucleotides match TRBD1. V shed 9 bases and J 2 bases; nucleotides not matched to a gene: 10. The CDR3 has 15 residues. Germline CDR1 and CDR2: SGDLS and YYNGEE. For the CDR3, the DNA is TGTGCCACCAATCCCGGGACAGGTCGCAATCAGCCCCAGCATTTT. This encodes CATNPGTGRNQPQHF.